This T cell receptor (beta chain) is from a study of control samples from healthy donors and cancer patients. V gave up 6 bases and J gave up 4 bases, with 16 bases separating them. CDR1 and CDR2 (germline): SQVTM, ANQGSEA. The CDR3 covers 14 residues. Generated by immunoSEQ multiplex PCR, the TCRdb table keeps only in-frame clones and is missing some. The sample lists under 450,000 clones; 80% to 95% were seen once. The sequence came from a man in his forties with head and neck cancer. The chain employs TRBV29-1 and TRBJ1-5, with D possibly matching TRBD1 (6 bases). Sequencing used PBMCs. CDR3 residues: CSVQQGVGNQPQHF. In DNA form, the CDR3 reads TGCAGCGTCCAACAGGGAGTAGGAAATCAGCCCCAGCATTTT.